The 4 T cell receptor beta chains below were found in one sample sequenced in a study of CD8+ T cells in alopecia areata. Treatment indicated: oral pan-JAK inhibitor, 5-10 mg twice daily. The authors extracted RNA and reverse transcribed it into cDNA as the sequencing template. Assay: immunoSEQ multiplex PCR; the TCRdb copy retains only in-frame clones and omits some. The sample shows 150,000 to 200,000 clones, 58% of them seen only once. The specimen comprised CD4+ T cells sorted from blood, sampled at week 24, from a patient treated with tofacitinib. The receptors shown here come from a human donor with alopecia areata.

The chain recombines TRBV30 with TRBJ2-1; TRBD2 aligns across 8 bases. J was trimmed by 3 bases and V by 2 bases; bases with no gene match: 6. In germline, CDR1 is GTSNPN, CDR2 SVGIG (reference sequence). This CDR3 spans 15 amino acids. DNA for the CDR3: TGTGCCTGGAGTACCGGGACTAGGGGCTACAATGAGCAGTTCTTC. Its translation: CAWSTGTRGYNEQFF.

The chain has TRBV7-6 and TRBJ2-3; D may correspond to TRBD1 or TRBD2 (5 bases each). Germline CDR1 and CDR2: SGHVS and FNYEAQ. Trimming shortened V by 3 bases and J by 8 bases, and 12 bases separated the two germline ends. This CDR3 has 13 residues. The CDR3 protein is CASSLGDLGTQYF. The CDR3 nucleotides read TGTGCCAGCAGCTTGGGGGATTTAGGTACGCAGTATTTT.

V gene TRBV7-2 combines with J gene TRBJ2-7, with D possibly TRBD1 on 6 matching bases. Germline CDR1 reads SGHTA; CDR2 reads FQGNSA. The CDR3 is 15 residues long. Trimming left V 5 bases short and J 2 bases short, with 16 bases between. CDR3 amino acids: CASSPRIRGTYEQYF. The CDR3 DNA follows: TGTGCCAGCAGCCCACGGATCAGGGGAACCTACGAGCAGTACTTC.

This clone was counted between two and nine times. This chain uses TRBV29-1 with TRBJ1-1, with unresolved D. CDR3 length: 11 amino acids. CDR1 and CDR2 from the germline V gene are SQVTM and ANQGSEA. V was clipped by 3 bases and J by 5 bases, with 7 bases between them. The CDR3 DNA reads TGCAGCGTTGACCCCAGGACTGAAGCTTTCTTT. Residues: CSVDPRTEAFF.